One and the same sample provided the 17 T cell receptor beta chains below, sequenced in a study of shared clonotypes between healthy human individuals. Naive CD8 cells comprised CD45RO-negative, CCR7-positively selected cells, excluding terminally differentiated effector memory CD45RA+ cells. Method: immunoSEQ multiplex PCR; TCRdb's copy keeps in-frame clones and lacks some. The sample holds 1.5 million to 2.5 million clones, about 94% seen once. Sequencing was done on a sample of naive CD8+ T cells sorted from blood. The receptors come from a man between 18 and 35 years old in good health.

The gene calls are TRBV4-1 and TRBJ2-7; 9 bases are a match to TRBD1. From germline, CDR1 is MGHRA and CDR2 YSYEKL. V lost 0 bases to trimming and J lost 3 bases; unmatched junction nucleotides: 6. The CDR3 runs 16 residues. The CDR3 is CASSQEGGTGLYEQYF. CDR3 DNA: TGCGCCAGCAGCCAAGAAGGGGGGACAGGGCTCTACGAGCAGTACTTC.

To note about this clone: The identical CDR3 is also encoded by other nucleotide sequences in the sample. The V gene is TRBV10-2, the J gene TRBJ2-7; 7 nucleotides align to TRBD1. CDR1 is WSHSY, CDR2 SAAADI, per germline. The CDR3 runs to 13 residues. With 6 bases clipped from V and 2 bases from J, the junction kept 4 bases outside the gene matches. The CDR3 sequence: CASRDRAAYEQYF. The CDR3 nucleotides are TGCGCCAGCAGAGACAGGGCGGCCTACGAGCAGTACTTC.

The chain couples TRBV7-8 to TRBJ2-7; tentative D call: TRBD2 (6 bases). This CDR3 spans 14 amino acids. Germline CDR1 reads SGHVS; CDR2 reads FQNEAQ. The germline V and J ends were trimmed by 5 bases and 2 bases, with 13 bases remaining between them. This CDR3 reads CASSIGTGAYEQYF. The DNA for the CDR3 is TGTGCCAGCAGCATTGGGACGGGAGCCTACGAGCAGTACTTC.

This chain connects TRBV5-1 to TRBJ2-1; 10 nucleotides match TRBD2. Germline CDR1 and CDR2: SGHRS and YFSETQ. The CDR3 spans 17 residues. Trimming cost V 1 base and J 9 bases; bases outside gene matches: 13. CDR3 sequence reads: CASSLWELLAGSGEQFF. Written as DNA, the CDR3 is TGCGCCAGCAGCTTGTGGGAGTTACTAGCGGGAAGTGGTGAGCAGTTCTTC. The complete variable domain, with remaining parts taken from reference TRBV5-1 and TRBJ2-1, reads KAGVTQTPRYLIKTRGQQVTLSCSPISGHRSVSWYQQTPGQGLQFLFEYFSETQRNKGNFPGRFSGRQFSNSRSEMNVSTLELGDSALYLCASSLWELLAGSGEQFFGPGTRLTVL.

The chain links TRBV6-1 to TRBJ2-2; D possibly corresponds to TRBD2 (5 bases). Trimming took 2 bases from V and 1 from J, leaving 8 bases between them. The germline CDR1 and CDR2 sequences are MNHNS and SASEGT. The CDR3 contains 15 residues. CDR3 nucleotides: TGTGCCAGCAGTGAACACGGACTGAACACCGGGGAGCTGTTTTTT. The encoded protein is CASSEHGLNTGELFF.

The J gene is TRBJ2-7, the V gene TRBV7-9, with D uncertain. This CDR3 is built from 15 residues. Germline-derived CDR1 and CDR2 are SEHNR and FQNEAQ (reference sequence). V lost 2 bases, J lost 2 bases, and 13 bases lay in between. CDR3 protein: CASSLNGPRTYEQYF. DNA of the CDR3: TGTGCCAGCAGCTTAAATGGCCCCAGGACCTACGAGCAGTACTTC.

The count of this clone is one. This specimen includes other DNA sequences encoding the same CDR3. The chain carries TRBV6-1 and TRBJ2-7; unclear D gene. V was trimmed by 6 bases and J by 0 bases, leaving 9 bases between them. The germline V gene encodes CDR1 MNHNS and CDR2 SASEGT. This CDR3 has 13 amino acids. The chain's CDR3 is CASRDGSSYEQYF. The CDR3 region has the DNA TGTGCCAGCAGGGACGGCAGCTCCTACGAGCAGTACTTC.

The V gene is TRBV4-3, the J gene TRBJ2-3; 9 bases are a match to TRBD2. Germline V CDR1 and CDR2: LGHNA, YSLEER. The V and J ends lost 1 base and 1 base, in that order; junction bases with no gene match: 6. CDR3 length equals 17 residues. The CDR3 bases are TGCGCCAGCAGCCAAGGGGTAGCGGGAGCGGGCACAGATACGCAGTATTTT. Translating gives CASSQGVAGAGTDTQYF.

The rearrangement links TRBV29-1 to TRBJ2-5; no firm D call. This CDR3 spans 15 amino acids. Trimming pared 4 bases from V and 5 bases from J, leaving 20 bases between. Germline V gene lookup returns CDR1 SQVTM and CDR2 ANQGSEA. CDR3 region: CSVVPTEPKEETQYF. In DNA form, the CDR3 reads TGCAGCGTTGTCCCCACGGAACCGAAAGAGGAGACCCAGTACTTC.

This clone was observed a single time. The V call is TRBV7-8, the J call TRBJ2-2, with D hard to call. The V and J ends lost 1 base and 6 bases respectively, with 9 bases between them. The CDR3 extends over 14 amino acids. The germline V gene has CDR1 SGHVS and CDR2 FQNEAQ. The CDR3 coding sequence is TGTGCCAGCAGCTTAGGGTACGGGCCCGGGGAGCTGTTTTTT. Translated, it gives CASSLGYGPGELFF. The whole variable domain, filled in from reference TRBV7-8 and TRBJ2-2, reads GAGVSQSPRYKVAKRGQDVALRCDPISGHVSLFWYQQALGQGPEFLTYFQNEAQLDKSGLPSDRFFAERPEGSVSTLKIQRTQQEDSAVYLCASSLGYGPGELFFGEGSRLTVL.

A remark on this clone: One junction end does not reproduce the germline sequence, and a read error may be involved. The chain has TRBV6-5 and TRBJ2-7; 7 bases line up with TRBD1. Germline loops: CDR1 MNHEY, CDR2 SVGAGI. This CDR3 has 11 residues. In nucleotides, the CDR3 is TGTGCCAGCAGTTTAGGGGGACAGCAGATCTTC. This translates into CASSLGGQQIF.

Concerning this clone itself: This sample includes further DNA sequences coding for the same CDR3. The J gene is TRBJ1-1, the V gene TRBV11-3; maybe TRBD1 (5 bases). Deletions cut 2 bases from V and 5 bases from J, with 12 bases between. This CDR3 has 14 residues. The V gene's germline CDR1 is SGHNT and CDR2 YENEEA. The CDR3 DNA follows: TGTGCCAGCAGCTTACGGGGCGCGGGGACTGAAGCTTTCTTT. Its protein is CASSLRGAGTEAFF.

This chain joins TRBV5-1 and TRBJ2-1, with 10 bases lining up with TRBD2. The germline gives CDR1 SGHRS, CDR2 YFSETQ. CDR3 length: 17 residues. The V and J ends lost 4 bases and 0 bases, in that order; junction bases with no gene match: 7. In DNA form, the CDR3 reads TGCGCCAGCAGCCTCCTACTAGCGGGACCCTCCTACAATGAGCAGTTCTTC. It encodes CASSLLLAGPSYNEQFF.

The V and J genes are TRBV6-6 and TRBJ2-5; perhaps TRBD1 as D (6 bases). In germline, CDR1 is MNHNY, CDR2 SVGAGI (reference sequence). The CDR3 runs 15 residues. Trimming stripped 6 bases from V and 5 bases from J, with 19 bases between. The CDR3: CASSPVRGDGETQYF. CDR3 sequence (DNA): TGTGCCAGCAGCCCCGTCAGGGGTGACGGGGAGACCCAGTACTTC.

This chain links TRBV5-4 with TRBJ2-7; TRBD1 matches 10 bases. The J segment lost 4 bases and the V segment lost 3 bases, leaving 7 bases of the junction unmatched. Germline V CDR1 and CDR2: SGHNT, YYREEE (reference sequence). CDR3 size: 15 residues. The CDR3 reads CASSSPGQGIYEQYF. The CDR3 nucleotides are TGTGCCAGCAGCTCGCCGGGACAGGGGATTTACGAGCAGTACTTC. Looking up the rest from reference TRBV5-4 and TRBJ2-7 gives the full variable domain: ETGVTQSPTHLIKTRGQQVTLRCSSQSGHNTVSWYQQALGQGPQFIFQYYREEENGRGNFPPRFSGLQFPNYSSELNVNALELDDSALYLCASSSPGQGIYEQYFGPGTRLTVT.

Comments on this clone: Distinct nucleotide sequences in the sample also encode this CDR3. The V call is TRBV6-5, the J call TRBJ1-4; D unresolved. This CDR3 region has 16 residues. CDR1 and CDR2 from the germline V gene are MNHEY and SVGAGI. V was cut by 0 bases and J by 1 base, with 9 bases left in between. The CDR3 sequence: CASSYSFGETNEKLFF. In DNA form, the CDR3 reads TGTGCCAGCAGTTACTCGTTCGGCGAAACTAATGAAAAACTGTTTTTT.

This clone came up once. The DNA for the CDR3 is TGTGCCAGCAGTGAGGGGTGGGGTGAGGAGCAGTACTTC. This gives the protein CASSEGWGEEQYF. The chain uses TRBV2 and TRBJ2-7; D is unresolved. Between the trimmed V and J ends, which lost 3 bases and 7 bases, there was a span of 13 bases. In germline, CDR1 is SNHLY, CDR2 FYNNEI. This CDR3 is built from 13 residues. Together with reference TRBV2 and TRBJ2-7, the CDR3 gives the full variable domain: EPEVTQTPSHQVTQMGQEVILRCVPISNHLYFYWYRQILGQKVEFLVSFYNNEISEKSEIFDDQFSVERPDGSNFTLKIRSTKLEDSAMYFCASSEGWGEEQYFGPGTRLTVT.